The source of this T cell receptor (beta chain) is a study of blood T cell repertoires in COVID-19 (dated by TCRdb to the early 2020s). Broadly, across the study: Collaborator samples came from the United States, Italy and Spain and covered acute and convalescent phases of COVID-19. The material from the prospective study consisted of cDNA or gDNA derived from T cells, B-cell-depleted T cells, or PBMCs. Subjects who had been exposed to COVID-19, were actively infected with it, or had recovered from it provided the deeply sampled blood TCRbeta repertoires that made up the dataset. The repertoires were made available in a free public database intended to serve as a resource for research on the immune response to SARS-CoV-2. The samples were drawn from two sources: the first 160 participants of the ongoing ImmuneRACE study, and over 1,000 subjects contributed by 6 global collaborators. Nearly every sample came with metadata listing a de-identified subject ID, COVID-19 status, age in years and sex. Where available, HLA class I and class II types were taken from metadata supplied by the sample provider and were not determined by assay-based typing. The investigation overall reported the following: How much clinical and demographic metadata was included differed by source and by participant, and the metadata was provided uncurated.

At one collaborating source in Seattle, patients were enrolled during active infection and were followed longitudinally through the course of disease. Whole blood was collected in K2EDTA tubes by collaborating institutions according to the institutions' own protocols. For TCRbeta analysis, collaborators shipped samples in one of three forms: frozen whole blood, isolated PBMCs, or DNA extracted from either of those sample types. Trimming removed 4 bases from V and 0 bases from J, leaving 16 bases between the germline ends. The CDR3 has 17 amino acids, counting the end cysteine and phenylalanine. The retained sequence is limited to the CDR3, 51 bases, with the frame set at the first base. For CDR1 and CDR2, the germline V gene lists SGDLS and YYNGEE. TCRbeta CDR3 regions were amplified from genomic DNA by means of the immunoSEQ Assay, a bias-controlled multiplex PCR. On the study's bioinformatics: Nucleated cell counts per sample were estimated from amplification of reference gene primers within the assay. To quantify the absolute abundance of each unique TCRbeta CDR3 rearrangement, sequence reads were collapsed and filtered. Productive Simpson clonality was computed per sample as the square root of Simpson's diversity index over productive rearrangements. TCRdb mirrors the immuneACCESS table, restricted to in-frame sequences. Some clones are absent from its copies; in checked studies, under half trace to an unresolved V gene, and the reason for the others is unknown. That table gives V, J and clone size, and the DNA gave D and trimming. The sample contains about 350,000 clones, 88% of them found a single time. Approximately 7.3% of the sample is taken by the ten largest.

As concerns this clone: This receptor's antigen is unknown. Per-base qualities were not stored, and no clone one base away is much larger.

Material: peripheral blood. The chain links TRBV9 with TRBJ2-2; perhaps TRBD2 is the D gene, with 7 bases matching. This TCR was recovered from a woman in her seventies with COVID-19, enrolled during active disease. The DNA sequence is TGTGCCAGCAGCCCCCCTCGCGGGGGCCCGAACACCGGGGAGCTGTTTTTT. This encodes CASSPPRGGPNTGELFF.